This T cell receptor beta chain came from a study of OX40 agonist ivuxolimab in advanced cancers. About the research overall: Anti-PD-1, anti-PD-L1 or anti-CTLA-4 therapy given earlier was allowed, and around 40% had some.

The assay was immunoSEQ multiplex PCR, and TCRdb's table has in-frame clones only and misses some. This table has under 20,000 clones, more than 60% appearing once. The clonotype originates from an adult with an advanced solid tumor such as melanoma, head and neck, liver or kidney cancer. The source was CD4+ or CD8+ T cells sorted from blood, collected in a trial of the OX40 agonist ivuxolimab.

DNA for the CDR3: TGTGCCAGCAGCTTCCCAGGGAAGCCTGAAGCTTTCTTT. Translating it yields CASSFPGKPEAFF. This sequence joins TRBV5-5 and TRBJ1-1, with a weak D call TRBD1 (5 bases). The CDR3 sequence is 13 residues long. V was trimmed by 2 bases and J by 6 bases, leaving 11 bases between them. CDR1 is SGHKS and CDR2 is YYEKEE in the germline V gene (reference sequence).